This T cell receptor (beta chain) was sequenced during a study of blood T cell repertoires in COVID-19. Sequencing used immunoSEQ multiplex PCR; TCRdb keeps in-frame clones, though not all of them. The sample contains under 300,000 clones, approximately 91% of which appear only once. CDR3 length: 15 amino acids. Trimming shortened V by 1 base and J by 4 bases, and 11 bases separated the two germline ends. The germline V gene encodes CDR1 MDHEN and CDR2 SYDVKM. V gene TRBV28 combines with J gene TRBJ1-5; D remains unclear. The TCR was taken from a woman aged 40 to 50 with acute COVID-19. Specimen: PBMCs or T cells enriched from blood (not recorded which). CDR3 residues: CASSLFIRENQPQHF. The CDR3 DNA sequence: TGTGCCAGCAGTTTATTCATAAGAGAGAATCAGCCCCAGCATTTT.